Following are 25 T cell receptor beta chains from one sample sequenced in a study of cytomegalovirus exposure and HLA in healthy donors. The PCR had 60 Vbeta and 13 Jbeta primers. Only in-frame clones appear in the TCRdb table, and some are missing; sequencing was by immunoSEQ multiplex PCR. This table has about 210,000 clones, 75% to 80% appearing once. The material sequenced was PBMCs. The source of these receptors is a male donor in good health and CMV-seronegative.

This chain uses TRBV9 with TRBJ2-7, with 8 bases fitting TRBD1. This CDR3 has 16 amino acids. V lost 0 bases and J lost 2; bases outside the gene matches: 7. CDR1 and CDR2 (germline): SGDLS, YYNGEE. The CDR3 sequence is CASSVDPGTGTYEQYF. As DNA, the CDR3 is TGTGCCAGCAGCGTAGACCCTGGGACAGGAACCTACGAGCAGTACTTC.

J is TRBJ1-6 and V is TRBV6-1, with D possibly being TRBD1 (5 bases). The ends were cut back, 7 bases at V and 8 bases at J, with 18 bases in the middle. This CDR3 spans 15 amino acids. Germline V gene lookup returns CDR1 MNHNS and CDR2 SASEGT. The CDR3 sequence is CASTSPSGQYSPLHF. The CDR3 bases are TGTGCCAGCACTTCACCCTCCGGACAATATTCACCCCTCCACTTT.

J is TRBJ1-5 and V is TRBV4-1; D is uncertain. The CDR3 spans 13 residues. With 5 bases removed from V and 1 base from J, the gap between germline ends came to 6 bases. Looked up from germline, CDR1 is MGHRA and CDR2 is YSYEKL. CDR3 amino acids: CASSWESNQPQHF. The CDR3 bases are TGCGCCAGCAGCTGGGAGAGCAATCAGCCCCAGCATTTT.

The J gene is TRBJ2-7, the V gene TRBV19; 8 bases line up with TRBD2. The CDR3 consists of 17 residues. Germline CDR1 LNHDA, CDR2 SQIVND (reference sequence). The J segment lost 1 base and the V segment lost 2 bases, leaving 10 bases of the junction unmatched. CDR3: CASSIRRGLETSYEQYF. The DNA of the CDR3 is TGTGCCAGTAGTATAAGAAGGGGACTAGAGACGTCCTACGAGCAGTACTTC.

The rearrangement links TRBV5-1 to TRBJ2-2, with 7 bases matching TRBD1. With V trimmed by 5 bases and J by 0 bases, 4 bases remained unmatched. CDR1 is SGHRS and CDR2 is YFSETQ in the germline V gene. The CDR3 extends over 15 amino acids. The CDR3 here is CASSSGTANTGELFF. The CDR3, as DNA: TGCGCCAGCAGTTCCGGGACAGCGAACACCGGGGAGCTGTTTTTT.

CDR3 sequence (DNA): TGTGCCAGCAAGCAACTGGAGGGGATGAACACTGAAGCTTTCTTT. This sequence encodes CASKQLEGMNTEAFF. J is TRBJ1-1 and V is TRBV28; D might be TRBD1 (5 bases). Germline loops: CDR1 MDHEN, CDR2 SYDVKM. V was cut by 7 bases and J by 0 bases, with 15 bases left in between. The CDR3 is 15 residues long.

This clone was seen only a few times. The chain carries TRBV30 and TRBJ1-1; D might be TRBD1 (6 bases). This CDR3 comprises 15 residues. The germline V gene encodes CDR1 GTSNPN and CDR2 SVGIG (reference sequence). V gave up 2 bases and J gave up 1 base, with 14 bases separating them. The chain's CDR3 is CAWSSLGAGNTEAFF. DNA for the CDR3: TGTGCCTGGAGTTCGTTGGGGGCAGGGAACACTGAAGCTTTCTTT. The full variable domain, its missing parts supplied by reference TRBV30 and TRBJ1-1, is SQTIHQWPATLVQPVGSPLSLECTVEGTSNPNLYWYRQAAGRGLQLLFYSVGIGQISSEVPQNLSASRPQDRQFILSSKKLLLSDSGFYLCAWSSLGAGNTEAFFGQGTRLTVV.

The chain links TRBV9 to TRBJ2-1; TRBD1 might be the D (5 bases). The CDR3 consists of 13 residues. Germline V CDR1 and CDR2: SGDLS, YYNGEE. V lost 0 bases, J lost 6 bases, and 7 bases lay in between. CDR3 DNA sequence: TGTGCCAGCAGCGTAGGCCAGGGCAATGAGCAGTTCTTC. Its protein is CASSVGQGNEQFF. Full variable domain (rest looked up from reference TRBV9 and TRBJ2-1): DSGVTQTPKHLITATGQRVTLRCSPRSGDLSVYWYQQSLDQGLQFLIQYYNGEERAKGNILERFSAQQFPDLHSELNLSSLELGDSALYFCASSVGQGNEQFFGPGTRLTVL.

The rearrangement joins TRBV28 to TRBJ2-7; weak D call: TRBD2 (6 bases). Germline values: CDR1 MDHEN, CDR2 SYDVKM. This CDR3 region has 15 residues. Trimming took 6 bases from V and 6 from J, leaving 21 bases between them. CDR3 sequence: CASSPPGLLTGEQYF. The CDR3 DNA follows: TGTGCCAGCAGCCCGCCGGGACTCCTTACGGGCGAGCAGTACTTC.

This chain uses TRBV2 with TRBJ1-5; maybe TRBD1 (6 bases). Trimming took 7 bases from V and 5 from J, leaving 18 bases between them. There are 15 residues in the CDR3. Germline assignment: CDR1 SNHLY and CDR2 FYNNEI. This CDR3 is CASKGNRVEDQPQHF. CDR3 bases: TGTGCCAGCAAGGGAAACAGGGTGGAGGATCAGCCCCAGCATTTT.

The chain carries TRBV7-6 and TRBJ1-3, with 9 bases matching TRBD1. The CDR3 consists of 15 residues. With V trimmed by 4 bases and J by 4 bases, 5 bases remained unmatched. The V gene's germline CDR1 is SGHVS and CDR2 FNYEAQ. This CDR3 reads CASSSRTGDGNTIYF. The CDR3 DNA reads TGTGCCAGCAGCTCCCGGACAGGGGACGGAAACACCATATATTTT.

The chain has TRBV5-1 and TRBJ2-1, with 13 bases aligning to TRBD2. Germline V lookup: CDR1 SGHRS, CDR2 YFSETQ. There are 16 residues in the CDR3. The V segment lost 3 bases and the J segment 4 bases; nucleotides outside the gene matches: 4. Here the CDR3 reads CASSWGTSGVYNEQFF. CDR3 DNA sequence: TGCGCCAGCAGCTGGGGGACTAGCGGGGTATACAATGAGCAGTTCTTC. Variable domain in full (rest from reference TRBV5-1 and TRBJ2-1): KAGVTQTPRYLIKTRGQQVTLSCSPISGHRSVSWYQQTPGQGLQFLFEYFSETQRNKGNFPGRFSGRQFSNSRSEMNVSTLELGDSALYLCASSWGTSGVYNEQFFGPGTRLTVL.

The chain combines TRBV5-1 with TRBJ1-1; tentative D call: TRBD1 (5 bases). The CDR3 has 16 residues. Germline CDR1 and CDR2: SGHRS and YFSETQ. V lost 4 bases and J lost 1, with 17 bases in between. The CDR3 loop reads CASSTSTGTENTEAFF. Written as DNA, the CDR3 is TGCGCCAGCAGCACCTCGACCGGGACTGAGAACACTGAAGCTTTCTTT.

This clone showed up just a few times. The DNA for the CDR3 is TGTGCCAGTAGTATGGACAGGGATCAGCCCCAGCATTTT. Its protein is CASSMDRDQPQHF. The J gene is TRBJ1-5, the V gene TRBV19, with 8 bases fitting TRBD1. The CDR3 spans 13 residues. The germline V gene encodes CDR1 LNHDA and CDR2 SQIVND (reference sequence). After removal of 3 bases from V and 5 bases from J, the junction contained 0 bases not matched to a gene.

This chain joins TRBV7-9 and TRBJ2-2; 8 nucleotides match TRBD1. The V segment lost 2 bases and the J segment 5 bases; nucleotides outside the gene matches: 10. This CDR3 has 17 amino acids. Germline V CDR1 and CDR2: SEHNR, FQNEAQ (reference sequence). The CDR3 sequence is CASSLPLTGVETGELFF. The CDR3 DNA follows: TGTGCCAGCAGCTTACCGTTGACAGGGGTTGAAACCGGGGAGCTGTTTTTT.

This chain joins TRBV28 and TRBJ2-1; possibly TRBD1 for D (5 bases). The germline V and J ends were trimmed by 3 bases and 4 bases, with 13 bases remaining between them. The CDR3 length is 15 residues. Germline V CDR1 and CDR2: MDHEN, SYDVKM. The CDR3 spells CASSFGLGVYNEQFF. Here the CDR3 DNA reads TGTGCCAGCAGTTTCGGTCTAGGGGTGTACAATGAGCAGTTCTTC.

The chain uses TRBV19 and TRBJ2-6; TRBD1 matches 9 bases. The CDR3 length is 17 residues. J lost 4 bases, V lost 0 bases, and 4 bases had no gene match. Germline V gene sequence: CDR1 LNHDA, CDR2 SQIVND (reference sequence). The CDR3 region has the DNA TGTGCCAGTAGTATAGAGGGACAGGGCTTAGGGGCCAACGTCCTGACTTTC. Protein product: CASSIEGQGLGANVLTF. Full variable domain (outside the CDR3, taken from reference TRBV19 and TRBJ2-6): DGGITQSPKYLFRKEGQNVTLSCEQNLNHDAMYWYRQDPGQGLRLIYYSQIVNDFQKGDIAEGYSVSREKKESFPLTVTSAQKNPTAFYLCASSIEGQGLGANVLTFGAGSRLTVL.

This clone was counted only a few times. The chain is built from TRBV7-3 and TRBJ1-1; D unresolved. Between the trimmed V and J ends, which lost 8 bases and 0 bases, there was a span of 13 bases. CDR3 size: 14 residues. Germline CDR1 reads SGHTA; CDR2 reads FQGTGA. This CDR3 is CASSEAGMNTEAFF. The CDR3 DNA reads TGTGCCAGCTCGGAGGCGGGCATGAACACTGAAGCTTTCTTT.

Here the CDR3 reads CASSLAQGSGYTF. As DNA, the CDR3 is TGTGCCAGCAGTTTGGCACAGGGCTCTGGCTACACCTTC. The chain employs TRBV28 and TRBJ1-2; a possible D gene is TRBD1 (6 bases). The CDR3 consists of 13 residues. V was trimmed by 3 bases and J by 7 bases, leaving 12 bases between them. Per germline, CDR1 MDHEN and CDR2 SYDVKM.

The chain employs TRBV27 and TRBJ2-3; 10 bases match TRBD2. Germline-derived CDR1 and CDR2 are MNHEY and SMNVEV (reference sequence). The CDR3 length is 18 residues. V shed 3 bases and J 0 bases; nucleotides not matched to a gene: 9. The CDR3 nucleotides read TGTGCCAGCAGTTTCCCCAGCGGGAGGGCCGTGAGCACAGATACGCAGTATTTT. Encoded protein: CASSFPSGRAVSTDTQYF.

The J gene is TRBJ1-6, the V gene TRBV5-1; 8 bases fit TRBD1. The trim removed 1 base at V and 7 bases at J, leaving 10 bases unmatched. This CDR3 has 17 residues. Germline-derived CDR1 and CDR2 are SGHRS and YFSETQ. CDR3 DNA sequence: TGCGCCAGCAGCTTGTCCGACAGGGGAGCTACAAATTCACCCCTCCACTTT. This codes for CASSLSDRGATNSPLHF.

This chain uses TRBV5-1 with TRBJ2-3; 14 nucleotides line up with TRBD2. V was pared by 3 bases and J by 0 bases, with 9 bases of the junction left unmatched. CDR3 length: 19 residues. Germline lookup yields CDR1 SGHRS and CDR2 YFSETQ. The CDR3 protein is CASSSRLAGGSFSTDTQYF. The DNA for the CDR3 is TGCGCCAGCAGCTCCCGACTAGCGGGGGGGTCCTTTAGCACAGATACGCAGTATTTT. Full variable domain (remainder filled in from reference TRBV5-1 and TRBJ2-3): KAGVTQTPRYLIKTRGQQVTLSCSPISGHRSVSWYQQTPGQGLQFLFEYFSETQRNKGNFPGRFSGRQFSNSRSEMNVSTLELGDSALYLCASSSRLAGGSFSTDTQYFGPGTRLTVL.

The V and J genes are TRBV4-2 and TRBJ2-7; D might be TRBD1 (6 bases). The CDR3 length is 16 residues. CDR1 is LGHNA and CDR2 is YNFKEQ in the germline V gene. V was pared by 1 base and J by 5 bases, with 18 bases between. The CDR3 reads CASSQVGGNRADEQYF. The CDR3 nucleotides are TGTGCCAGCAGCCAAGTTGGGGGCAACAGGGCCGACGAGCAGTACTTC.

The chain has TRBV7-2 and TRBJ1-2; TRBD1 might be the D (6 bases). Germline V gives CDR1 SGHTA, CDR2 FQGNSA. This CDR3 is built from 13 residues. The V end lost 5 bases, the J end lost 10 bases, and 17 bases lay between the germline ends. DNA of the CDR3: TGTGCCAGCAGCCCAGTGGGCAGGGGCTTCTACACCTTC. Its protein is CASSPVGRGFYTF.

This clone was seen a single time. In nucleotides, the CDR3 is TGTGCCAGCAGCAAGGACAGTGGCTCCGAGGAGCAGTTCTTC. Translation: CASSKDSGSEEQFF. V is TRBV7-2 and J is TRBJ2-1; perhaps TRBD1 as D (6 bases). The V gene lost 5 bases and the J gene lost 10 bases, with 18 bases spanning the gap. Germline CDR1 SGHTA, CDR2 FQGNSA. The CDR3 covers 14 residues.